This T cell receptor beta chain was obtained from a study of cytomegalovirus exposure and HLA in healthy donors. General study findings and limits: Immune exposure information comprised only CMV serostatus. Most TCR sequences showed up rarely, but some public TCRs showed up in many donors.

As to this clone: The antigen is unknown.

Use of 60 Vbeta and 13 Jbeta primers characterized the PCR. Sequencing was performed with immunoSEQ multiplex PCR; in TCRdb, only in-frame clones are kept and a portion is missing. The table shows fewer than 300,000 clones, with roughly 85% occurring only once. Germline-derived CDR1 and CDR2 are LNHNV and YYDKDF (reference sequence). Germline trimming cut 0 bases from V and 5 bases from J; bases unmatched to any gene: 3. The CDR3 spans 17 residues. Material: PBMCs. The TCR originated in a man aged 40-55 years in good health and CMV-seropositive. The V call is TRBV15, the J call TRBJ2-2; 13 bases are shared with TRBD2. The CDR3 region is CATSRDKLAGGTGELFF. The CDR3 bases are TGTGCCACCAGCAGAGATAAACTAGCGGGGGGGACCGGGGAGCTGTTTTTT.